A single sample is the source of the 12 T cell receptor beta chains below, sequenced in a study of cytomegalovirus exposure and HLA in healthy donors. PCR involved 60 Vbeta and 13 Jbeta primers. Using immunoSEQ multiplex PCR, the repertoire was profiled, and TCRdb retains in-frame clones only, with some absent. The data show tens of thousands of clones, 68% seen once. Sequencing input: PBMCs. These receptors originate from a man in his forties in good health and CMV-seronegative.

This clone showed up just a few times. The rearrangement links TRBV7-2 to TRBJ1-5; D remains unclear. The CDR3 contains 13 residues. CDR1 and CDR2 from the germline V gene are SGHTA and FQGNSA. V gave up 2 bases and J gave up 5 bases, with 7 bases separating them. The CDR3 is CASSLNGDQPQHF. CDR3 nucleotides: TGTGCCAGCAGCTTAAACGGGGATCAGCCCCAGCATTTT. Filled out from reference TRBV7-2 and TRBJ1-5, the complete variable domain reads GAGVSQSPSNKVTEKGKDVELRCDPISGHTALYWYRQSLGQGLEFLIYFQGNSAPDKSGLPSDRFSAERTGGSVSTLTIQRTQQEDSAVYLCASSLNGDQPQHFGDGTRLSIL.

The gene calls are TRBV27 and TRBJ1-2, with 7 bases lining up with TRBD1. Germline V gives CDR1 MNHEY, CDR2 SMNVEV (reference sequence). The CDR3 is 12 amino acids. The J segment lost 8 bases and the V segment lost 0 bases, leaving 0 bases of the junction unmatched. The CDR3 DNA reads as TGTGCCAGCAGTTTATCAGGGGGCGGCTACACCTTC. This encodes CASSLSGGGYTF.

The chain employs TRBV19 and TRBJ2-1; 8 nucleotides agree with TRBD2. V lost 8 bases and J lost 7; bases outside the gene matches: 10. The germline CDR1 and CDR2 sequences are LNHDA and SQIVND (reference sequence). There are 14 residues in the CDR3. This chain's CDR3 is CASAGGHQLNEQFF. The CDR3 nucleotides read TGTGCCAGTGCGGGGGGCCACCAACTGAATGAGCAGTTCTTC.

The chain recombines TRBV27 with TRBJ1-5; 10 nucleotides match TRBD1. Trimming at V came to 2 bases and at J to 1 base, leaving 8 bases not matched to a gene. The V gene's germline CDR1 is MNHEY and CDR2 SMNVEV (reference sequence). The CDR3 sequence is 18 residues long. In DNA, the CDR3 is TGTGCCAGCAGTTTAAGGGCCCGACAGGGGGCGAGCAATCAGCCCCAGCATTTT. This translates into CASSLRARQGASNQPQHF.

The chain joins TRBV28 to TRBJ2-7; 7 bases are a match to TRBD2. The CDR3 contains 13 residues. V lost 6 bases, J lost 3 bases, and 5 bases stayed unmatched. Germline V lookup: CDR1 MDHEN, CDR2 SYDVKM. In DNA form, the CDR3 reads TGTGCCAGCAGCCAACCGGGGGGCTACGAGCAGTACTTC. Amino acid sequence: CASSQPGGYEQYF.

This chain joins TRBV9 and TRBJ2-3; possibly TRBD1 for D (7 bases). V was cut by 4 bases and J by 2 bases, with 17 bases left in between. CDR1 is SGDLS, CDR2 YYNGEE, per germline. The CDR3 is made up of 16 amino acids. CDR3 in DNA: TGTGCCAGCAGCTCCCGGCGGGACAGTAACACAGATACGCAGTATTTT. This codes for CASSSRRDSNTDTQYF.

This sequence joins TRBV5-4 and TRBJ1-2; TRBD1 might be the D (6 bases). The V end lost 4 bases, the J end lost 6 bases, and 10 bases lay between the germline ends. Germline V gene sequence: CDR1 SGHNT, CDR2 YYREEE (reference sequence). The CDR3 sequence is 12 residues long. CDR3 DNA: TGTGCCAGCAGCACGGACAGCCATGGCTACACCTTC. Protein sequence: CASSTDSHGYTF.

This clone came up a few times. The chain uses TRBV9 and TRBJ1-1, with unresolved D. This CDR3 comprises 14 residues. Germline values: CDR1 SGDLS, CDR2 YYNGEE. V lost 0 bases and J 6 bases, leaving 12 bases between the germline ends. CDR3 sequence (DNA): TGTGCCAGCAGCGTAGGAGGCCCCGCCGCTGAAGCTTTCTTT. Protein sequence: CASSVGGPAAEAFF.

The chain recombines TRBV28 with TRBJ1-6; TRBD1 aligns across 10 bases. CDR3 length: 16 residues. V was pared by 5 bases and J by 11 bases, with 12 bases of the junction left unmatched. Germline CDR1 reads MDHEN; CDR2 reads SYDVKM. CDR3 protein: CASSLPRDRGIAPLHF. DNA of the CDR3: TGTGCCAGCAGTCTTCCCCGGGACAGGGGTATAGCACCCCTCCACTTT.

V gene TRBV7-8 combines with J gene TRBJ1-5; D unresolved. CDR1 is SGHVS, CDR2 FQNEAQ, per germline. The V end lost 5 bases, the J end lost 2 bases, and 13 bases lay between the germline ends. The CDR3 loop spans 15 amino acids. Here the CDR3 DNA reads TGTGCCAGCAGCGCGCGGAGGGTTGGCAATCAGCCCCAGCATTTT. Its protein product is CASSARRVGNQPQHF.

This chain uses TRBV27 with TRBJ1-6, with 8 positions matching TRBD1. Germline CDR1 is MNHEY and CDR2 is SMNVEV (reference sequence). V gave up 3 bases and J gave up 14 bases; unmatched junction bases: 12. CDR3 length equals 15 residues. The CDR3 spells CASSFEGTGGSSLHF. For the CDR3, the DNA is TGTGCCAGCAGTTTTGAGGGGACAGGTGGTTCGTCCCTCCACTTT.

The chain joins TRBV7-2 to TRBJ1-1; D uncertain. CDR3 length equals 13 residues. CDR1 and CDR2 (germline): SGHTA, FQGNSA. V lost 1 base and J lost 4, with 7 bases in between. Here the CDR3 reads CASSLGSSTEAFF. The CDR3 DNA reads as TGTGCCAGCAGCTTAGGGAGTAGCACTGAAGCTTTCTTT.